These 13 T cell receptor beta chains were all obtained from the same sample, sequenced in a study of blood T cell repertoires in COVID-19. Libraries were prepared by immunoSEQ multiplex PCR; TCRdb keeps only in-frame clonotypes and omits some of them. The data contain more than 65,000 clones, about 83% of them singletons. Sequencing was carried out using peripheral blood. These receptor sequences come from a woman older than 75 with active or convalescent COVID-19.

The rearrangement uses TRBV4-1 and TRBJ1-4; unclear D gene. This CDR3 has 17 residues. V was cut by 1 base and J by 1 base, with 13 bases left in between. Per the germline V gene, CDR1 is MGHRA and CDR2 is YSYEKL. The CDR3 is CASSQVSVGRTNEKLFF. CDR3 nucleotides: TGCGCCAGCAGCCAAGTGAGTGTGGGCAGAACTAATGAAAAACTGTTTTTT.

This clone was recorded a few times. The CDR3 DNA follows: TGTGCCACCCGGCGTCAGAGGGTTTTGAACACTGAAGCTTTCTTT. Encoded protein: CATRRQRVLNTEAFF. V gene TRBV10-3 combines with J gene TRBJ1-1; D gene ambiguous. Germline lookup yields CDR1 ENHRY and CDR2 SYGVKD. Trimming stripped 10 bases from V and 0 bases from J, with 18 bases between. CDR3 length: 15 residues.

This clone was recorded once. The rearrangement joins TRBV15 to TRBJ2-7, with TRBD2 as a possible D gene (5 bases). This CDR3 contains 14 residues. Germline loops: CDR1 LNHNV, CDR2 YYDKDF (reference sequence). Trimming removed 3 bases from V and 5 bases from J, with 14 bases in between. This CDR3 is CATSRTPSYHEQYF. As DNA, the CDR3 is TGTGCCACCAGCAGGACCCCTAGCTACCACGAGCAGTACTTC.

The chain uses TRBV7-2 and TRBJ2-7, with 8 bases matching TRBD1. The CDR3 sequence is 15 residues long. V gave up 5 bases and J gave up 2 bases; unmatched junction bases: 8. CDR1 is SGHTA and CDR2 is FQGNSA in the germline V gene. CDR3 sequence: CASSERQGSTYEQYF. DNA for the CDR3: TGTGCCAGCAGCGAACGACAGGGGAGTACCTACGAGCAGTACTTC.

The chain employs TRBV28 and TRBJ2-3, with 8 bases fitting TRBD2. This CDR3 is built from 13 residues. After removal of 6 bases from V and 6 bases from J, the junction contained 5 bases not matched to a gene. Germline V gene lookup returns CDR1 MDHEN and CDR2 SYDVKM. The CDR3 nucleotides read TGTGCCAGCAGAGGAGGACTAGCCGATACGCAGTATTTT. Its translation: CASRGGLADTQYF.

The J gene is TRBJ2-5, the V gene TRBV14; D perhaps matches TRBD1 (6 bases). This CDR3 has 14 residues. V was shortened by 6 bases and J by 9 bases, with 20 bases between the two germline ends. Germline V CDR1 and CDR2: SGHDN, FVKESK. The CDR3 loop is CASRQTGRGDAQYF. CDR3 in DNA: TGTGCCAGCAGACAAACAGGGAGAGGCGACGCCCAGTACTTC.

This chain joins TRBV4-2 and TRBJ2-3, with D possibly being TRBD2 (7 bases). V was trimmed by 4 bases and J by 5 bases, leaving 19 bases between them. The CDR3 spans 16 residues. In germline, CDR1 is LGHNA, CDR2 YNFKEQ. The DNA of the CDR3 is TGTGCCAGCAGCCCCGAAGGGCGGGGGCTCATAGATACGCAGTATTTT. Amino acids: CASSPEGRGLIDTQYF.

The chain employs TRBV7-2 and TRBJ1-4, with TRBD1 matching over 7 bases. Germline CDR1 and CDR2: SGHTA and FQGNSA. Trimming took 5 bases from V and 3 from J; bases not matched to a gene: 6. The CDR3 contains 15 residues. This CDR3 is CASSLRQGPNEKLFF. CDR3 DNA sequence: TGTGCCAGCAGCCTAAGACAGGGACCTAATGAAAAACTGTTTTTT.

This chain connects TRBV4-1 to TRBJ2-5; D might be TRBD2 (7 bases). The CDR3 covers 15 residues. Germline V lookup: CDR1 MGHRA, CDR2 YSYEKL. V shed 2 bases and J shed 5 bases, with 15 bases lying between them. CDR3: CASSQLSGGRETQYF. CDR3 sequence (DNA): TGCGCCAGCAGCCAATTGTCGGGGGGCAGGGAGACCCAGTACTTC.

CDR3 nucleotides: TGTGCCAGCAGCCAAGGACAAGGAGGCTACACCTTC. It is translated as CASSQGQGGYTF. This chain uses TRBV14 with TRBJ1-2; D remains unclear. This CDR3 region has 12 residues. Germline loops: CDR1 SGHDN, CDR2 FVKESK. Trimming left V 1 base short and J 8 bases short, with 8 bases between.

The chain uses TRBV27 and TRBJ1-6; 7 bases align to TRBD1. This CDR3 is 18 amino acids long. With V trimmed by 0 bases and J by 0 bases, 5 bases remained unmatched. CDR1 is MNHEY, CDR2 SMNVEV, per germline (reference sequence). CDR3 DNA: TGTGCCAGCAGTTTATCAGGGGGCCCCAGCTCCTATAATTCACCCCTCCACTTT. Its protein is CASSLSGGPSSYNSPLHF.

The count of this clone is one. The chain recombines TRBV15 with TRBJ1-2; 7 bases are a match to TRBD1. This CDR3 is 13 amino acids long. CDR1 is LNHNV and CDR2 is YYDKDF in the germline V gene (reference sequence). The trim removed 8 bases at V and 0 bases at J, leaving 3 bases unmatched. The CDR3 sequence is CATQDRSNYGYTF. As DNA, the CDR3 is TGTGCCACCCAGGACAGGTCTAACTATGGCTACACCTTC. The variable domain in full, completed from reference TRBV15 and TRBJ1-2, reads DAMVIQNPRYQVTQFGKPVTLSCSQTLNHNVMYWYQQKSSQAPKLLFHYYDKDFNNEADTPDNFQSRRPNTSFCFLDIRSPGLGDTAMYLCATQDRSNYGYTFGSGTRLTVV.

This clone was counted a single time. The V call is TRBV6-1, the J call TRBJ1-1; 12 bases fit TRBD1. J was trimmed by 5 bases and V by 8 bases; bases with no gene match: 9. Looked up from germline, CDR1 is MNHNS and CDR2 is SASEGT. This CDR3 has 15 amino acids. This CDR3 is CASGKPGQGATEAFF. In DNA, the CDR3 is TGTGCCAGCGGGAAACCGGGACAGGGGGCTACTGAAGCTTTCTTT.